These 3 T cell receptor beta chains originate from one sample sequenced in a study of human T cells and chemical hapten exposure. TCRdb analysed the RACE reads with MiXCR anew, one entry per CDR3 protein. Of approximately 80,000 distinct CDR3 sequences listed, more than 9% are singletons. Time point described: patch test 2, 6 weeks after DPC sensitization. As to treatment: therapeutic diphenylcyclopropenone sensitization with weekly scalp DPC. The material was whole blood, obtained in connection with sensitization to the hapten diphenylcyclopropenone (DPC). These receptors were obtained from a woman between 45 and 65 years old with alopecia areata. Some clones in this sample may be carry-over from other donors' samples.

This clonotype was seen at least ten times. The chain links TRBV7-2 to TRBJ2-3; 10 nucleotides match TRBD2. Germline CDR1 is SGHTA and CDR2 is FQGNSA. This CDR3 contains 15 residues. V was pared by 5 bases and J by 6 bases, with 8 bases of the junction left unmatched. CDR3 in DNA: TGTGCCAGCAGCCCTATAGCGGGAGGTTCGGATACGCAGTATTTT. This gives the protein CASSPIAGGSDTQYF.

In its sample, this clonotype was seen many times. This chain links TRBV9 with TRBJ1-4; 8 bases line up with TRBD1. CDR3 length equals 16 residues. J was trimmed by 3 bases and V by 0 bases; bases with no gene match: 4. From germline, CDR1 is SGDLS and CDR2 YYNGEE. CDR3: CASSVGTGSPNEKLFF. The DNA of the CDR3 is TGTGCCAGCAGCGTAGGGACAGGGAGCCCTAATGAAAAACTGTTTTTT.

The chain combines TRBV6-5 with TRBJ1-1; perhaps TRBD1 as D (5 bases). The CDR3 has 14 residues. V was shortened by 2 bases and J by 0 bases, with 7 bases between the two germline ends. CDR1 is MNHEY, CDR2 SVGAGI, per germline. Here the CDR3 DNA reads TGTGCCAGCAGTTACGGGGGGATGAACACTGAAGCTTTCTTT. Translation gives CASSYGGMNTEAFF.